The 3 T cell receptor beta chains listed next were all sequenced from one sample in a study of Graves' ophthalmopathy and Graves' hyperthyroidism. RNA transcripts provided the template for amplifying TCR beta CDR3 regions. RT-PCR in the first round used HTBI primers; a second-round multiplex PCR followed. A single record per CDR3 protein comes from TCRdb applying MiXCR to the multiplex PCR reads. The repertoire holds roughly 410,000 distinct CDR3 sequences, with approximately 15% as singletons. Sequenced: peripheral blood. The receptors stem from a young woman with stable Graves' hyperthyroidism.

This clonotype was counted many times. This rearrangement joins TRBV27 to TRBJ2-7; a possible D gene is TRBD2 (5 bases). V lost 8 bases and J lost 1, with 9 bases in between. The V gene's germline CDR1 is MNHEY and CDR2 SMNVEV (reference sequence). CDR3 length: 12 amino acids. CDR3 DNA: TGTGCCAGCCATGGGGAGTCCTACGAGCAGTACTTC. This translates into CASHGESYEQYF.

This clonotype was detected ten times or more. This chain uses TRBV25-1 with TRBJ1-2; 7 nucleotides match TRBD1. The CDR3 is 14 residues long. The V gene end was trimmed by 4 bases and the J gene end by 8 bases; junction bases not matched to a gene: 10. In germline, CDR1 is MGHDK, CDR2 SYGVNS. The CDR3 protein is CASSAVQGSGGYTF. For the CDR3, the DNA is TGTGCCAGCAGTGCGGTACAGGGGAGCGGAGGCTACACCTTC.

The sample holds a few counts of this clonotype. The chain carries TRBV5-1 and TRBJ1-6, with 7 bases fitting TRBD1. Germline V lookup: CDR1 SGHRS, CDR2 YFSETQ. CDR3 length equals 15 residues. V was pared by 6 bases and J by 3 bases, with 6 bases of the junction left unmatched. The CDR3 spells CASKGTDNYNSPLHF. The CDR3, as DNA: TGCGCCAGCAAGGGGACAGACAACTATAATTCACCCCTCCACTTT.